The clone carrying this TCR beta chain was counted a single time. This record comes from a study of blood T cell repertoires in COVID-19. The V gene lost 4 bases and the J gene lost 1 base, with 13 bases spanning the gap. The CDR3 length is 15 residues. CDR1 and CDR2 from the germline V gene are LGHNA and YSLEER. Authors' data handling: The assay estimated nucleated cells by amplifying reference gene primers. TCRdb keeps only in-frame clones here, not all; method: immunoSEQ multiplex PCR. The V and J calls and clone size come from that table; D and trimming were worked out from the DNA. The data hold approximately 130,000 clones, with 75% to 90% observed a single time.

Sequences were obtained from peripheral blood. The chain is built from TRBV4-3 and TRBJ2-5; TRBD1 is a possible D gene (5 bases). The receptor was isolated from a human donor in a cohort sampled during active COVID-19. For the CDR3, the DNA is TGCGCCAGCAGCCCCGGATACCAGGGCCAAGAGACCCAGTACTTC. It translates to CASSPGYQGQETQYF.